This T cell receptor beta chain was recorded in a study of response to subunit inactivated influenza vaccine. CDR1 and CDR2 from the germline V gene are MGHRA and YSYEKL. V shed 4 bases, J shed 0 bases, and the junction held 3 bases outside the gene matches. This CDR3 comprises 16 residues. Concerning this clonotype itself: Its antigen remains unidentified.

Study-wide results and limits: Few new T cells, the authors suggested, are recruited by each seasonal influenza vaccination.

TCRdb processed the RT-PCR reads anew with MiXCR; each CDR3 protein has one entry. The top ten hold about a quarter of the sample, which has approximately 170,000 distinct CDR3 sequences, under 15% seen once. Sample: CD8+ T cells sorted from PBMCs, taken 4 to 6 days after vaccination. V usage is TRBV4-1 and J usage is TRBJ1-2; TRBD1 aligns across 12 bases. The source of this sequence is a man between 50 and 59 years old who received an inactivated influenza vaccine. The CDR3, as DNA: TGCGCCAGCAGCCGGGACAGGGGGCCTACTAACTATGGCTACACCTTC. The encoded protein is CASSRDRGPTNYGYTF.